Below are 27 T cell receptor beta chains sequenced from a single sample in a study of blood T cell repertoires in COVID-19. Only in-frame clones appear in the TCRdb table, and some are missing; sequencing was by immunoSEQ multiplex PCR. The data show about 320,000 clones, with 85% seen just once and approximately 1.9% held by the top ten. Input material: PBMCs or T cells enriched from blood (not recorded which). The receptors were gathered from a woman aged 25 to 39 who had been exposed to COVID-19.

This chain joins TRBV19 and TRBJ1-3, with 8 bases matching TRBD1. Germline V gives CDR1 LNHDA, CDR2 SQIVND (reference sequence). This CDR3 is built from 17 residues. The J segment lost 3 bases and the V segment lost 5 bases, leaving 12 bases of the junction unmatched. The CDR3 sequence: CASSHGQGLVVGNTIYF. In DNA form, the CDR3 reads TGTGCCAGTAGTCATGGACAGGGACTCGTTGTTGGAAACACCATATATTTT.

This clone came up a few times. J is TRBJ1-1 and V is TRBV6-5, with 7 bases identical to TRBD1. V was clipped by 2 bases and J by 4 bases; unmatched bases: 1. There are 13 residues in the CDR3. Per the germline V gene, CDR1 is MNHEY and CDR2 is SVGAGI. The CDR3 loop is CASSYDRATEAFF. In DNA, the CDR3 is TGTGCCAGCAGTTACGACAGGGCCACTGAAGCTTTCTTT.

The V call is TRBV6-4, the J call TRBJ2-2; D ambiguous. The CDR3 covers 14 residues. Per the germline V gene, CDR1 is MRHNA and CDR2 is SNTAGT. The germline V and J ends were trimmed by 4 bases and 0 bases, with 6 bases remaining between them. CDR3 DNA sequence: TGTGCCAGCAGTGCCTCTACGAACACCGGGGAGCTGTTTTTT. Protein: CASSASTNTGELFF.

In this sample, this clone turned up a few times. V and J are TRBV6-5 and TRBJ2-7, with 11 bases lining up with TRBD1. Germline CDR1 and CDR2: MNHEY and SVGAGI. The CDR3 is 15 amino acids. With 6 bases clipped from V and 3 bases from J, the junction kept 7 bases outside the gene matches. CDR3 amino acids: CASSQTGTGGYEQYF. CDR3 coding DNA: TGTGCCAGCAGCCAGACCGGGACAGGGGGCTACGAGCAGTACTTC.

The CDR3 region has the DNA TGTGCCACCAGTGATCAGGGACTAGTAACAGATACGCAGTATTTT. It yields the protein CATSDQGLVTDTQYF. The V call is TRBV24-1, the J call TRBJ2-3; 8 bases map to TRBD2. V gave up 3 bases and J gave up 3 bases; unmatched junction bases: 4. Germline CDR1 KGHDR, CDR2 SFDVKD. This CDR3 is 15 amino acids long.

The chain carries TRBV28 and TRBJ1-2; possible D gene TRBD1, 5 bases. The CDR3 has 14 amino acids. Germline-derived CDR1 and CDR2 are MDHEN and SYDVKM. V gave up 5 bases and J gave up 8 bases, with 18 bases separating them. The CDR3 spells CASSPQGESRGYTF. For the CDR3, the DNA is TGTGCCAGCAGTCCCCAAGGGGAATCACGCGGCTACACCTTC.

The rearrangement joins TRBV11-2 to TRBJ2-7, with TRBD1 matching over 7 bases. CDR3 size: 15 residues. Germline assignment: CDR1 SGHAT and CDR2 FQNNGV. The V gene end was trimmed by 5 bases and the J gene end by 7 bases; junction bases not matched to a gene: 14. The CDR3 DNA follows: TGTGCCAGCAGCCCACCGGGACAGCCTGTATGGGAGCAGTACTTC. Its translation is CASSPPGQPVWEQYF.

J is TRBJ2-6 and V is TRBV10-3; D uncertain. Germline CDR1 ENHRY, CDR2 SYGVKD. V was cut by 3 bases and J by 1 base, with 4 bases left in between. This CDR3 contains 14 residues. The CDR3 bases are TGTGCCATCAGTGACAGGTCTGGGGCCAACGTCCTGACTTTC. Its protein product is CAISDRSGANVLTF.

The chain carries TRBV7-9 and TRBJ2-4, with a possible D match to TRBD1 (6 bases). The CDR3 consists of 14 residues. Germline lookup yields CDR1 SEHNR and CDR2 FQNEAQ (reference sequence). V was clipped by 10 bases and J by 3 bases, with 16 bases between them. The DNA for the CDR3 is TGTGCCAACCCAGACAGGACCTACAAAAACATTCAGTACTTC. The encoded protein is CANPDRTYKNIQYF.

V and J are TRBV14 and TRBJ2-5; possible D gene TRBD1, 6 bases. The germline CDR1 and CDR2 sequences are SGHDN and FVKESK. V was clipped by 2 bases and J by 3 bases, with 16 bases between them. CDR3 length equals 16 residues. This chain's CDR3 is CASSQRMQGFKETQYF. The CDR3 DNA reads TGTGCCAGCAGCCAACGTATGCAGGGGTTTAAAGAGACCCAGTACTTC.

The chain has TRBV5-1 and TRBJ2-1; D call uncertain. The CDR3 is made up of 13 amino acids. Germline CDR1 reads SGHRS; CDR2 reads YFSETQ. V dropped 5 bases and J dropped 9 bases, with 15 bases sitting between them. In DNA, the CDR3 is TGCGCCAGCAGTACGACGGAGATGGGTGAGCAGTTCTTC. It encodes CASSTTEMGEQFF.

This clone has a single count. The chain combines TRBV5-8 with TRBJ2-7; D not resolved. The germline V gene has CDR1 SGHTS and CDR2 YDEGEE. With 1 base removed from V and 4 bases from J, the gap between germline ends came to 6 bases. This CDR3 has 12 residues. The CDR3 region is CASSLTGYEQYF. The CDR3, as DNA: TGTGCCAGCAGCTTGACCGGTTACGAGCAGTACTTC.

The chain joins TRBV6-6 to TRBJ1-2; maybe TRBD1 (5 bases). Trimming took 5 bases from V and 6 from J, leaving 16 bases between them. Per germline, CDR1 MNHNY and CDR2 SVGAGI (reference sequence). CDR3 length equals 14 residues. CDR3 loop: CASSLVMTDDGYTF. The CDR3 coding sequence is TGTGCCAGCAGTCTCGTTATGACAGATGATGGCTACACCTTC.

The chain has TRBV27 and TRBJ2-5, with 13 positions matching TRBD2. The CDR3 is made up of 15 amino acids. The V gene's germline CDR1 is MNHEY and CDR2 SMNVEV (reference sequence). J was trimmed by 4 bases and V by 5 bases; bases with no gene match: 4. The CDR3 DNA sequence: TGTGCCAGCAGTCCGGGACTAGCGGGGCCAGAGACCCAGTACTTC. This codes for CASSPGLAGPETQYF.

The sample holds a few counts of this clone. The chain links TRBV5-1 to TRBJ2-1; 7 nucleotides match TRBD1. V lost 2 bases, J lost 7 bases, and 3 bases stayed unmatched. CDR3 length equals 13 residues. The V gene's germline CDR1 is SGHRS and CDR2 YFSETQ. CDR3 in amino acids: CASSFPQGNEQFF. For the CDR3, the DNA is TGCGCCAGCAGCTTTCCACAGGGGAATGAGCAGTTCTTC.

The genes are TRBV19 and TRBJ1-5, with a possible D match to TRBD1 (6 bases). This CDR3 has 17 residues. V shed 3 bases and J shed 6 bases, with 21 bases lying between them. Germline CDR1 reads LNHDA; CDR2 reads SQIVND (reference sequence). CDR3 in DNA: TGTGCCAGTAGTATGGCAGGGGCGAGAGGTGGCAGTCAGCCCCAGCATTTT. Its translation is CASSMAGARGGSQPQHF.

CDR3 nucleotides: TGTGCCAGCAGTGAGGCCCGGGTCGCGAACACTGAAGCTTTCTTT. This translates into CASSEARVANTEAFF. This chain joins TRBV6-1 and TRBJ1-1, with D unclear. The germline gives CDR1 MNHNS, CDR2 SASEGT. Trimming pared 3 bases from V and 1 base from J, leaving 12 bases between. The CDR3 has 15 amino acids.

This chain connects TRBV30 to TRBJ1-1; 9 nucleotides match TRBD1. This CDR3 is 15 amino acids long. Germline assignment: CDR1 GTSNPN and CDR2 SVGIG (reference sequence). V was pared by 4 bases and J by 4 bases, with 10 bases of the junction left unmatched. The CDR3 reads CAWTGSGQGFTEAFF. In DNA, the CDR3 is TGTGCCTGGACGGGTTCGGGACAGGGATTCACTGAAGCTTTCTTT.

This clone came up once. The chain links TRBV5-1 to TRBJ2-3, with D possibly TRBD2 on 5 matching bases. The CDR3 is made up of 15 amino acids. Germline loops: CDR1 SGHRS, CDR2 YFSETQ. Between the trimmed V and J ends, which lost 2 bases and 2 bases, there was a span of 12 bases. CDR3 sequence (DNA): TGCGCCAGCAGCTTCTTTAGCGAAGCCACAGATACGCAGTATTTT. Amino acids: CASSFFSEATDTQYF.

The gene calls are TRBV6-5 and TRBJ1-2; possible D gene TRBD1, 5 bases. Germline V gene lookup returns CDR1 MNHEY and CDR2 SVGAGI. The V gene lost 4 bases and the J gene lost 4 bases, with 13 bases spanning the gap. The CDR3 has 14 residues. The CDR3, as DNA: TGTGCCAGCAGTTCGGGGGGAATTGGCTATGGCTACACCTTC. It is translated as CASSSGGIGYGYTF.

This chain links TRBV7-2 with TRBJ1-1; a weak D match, TRBD1 (6 bases). Germline CDR1 is SGHTA and CDR2 is FQGNSA. CDR3 length: 16 amino acids. Trimming cost V 0 bases and J 1 base, with 12 bases left between them. In nucleotides, the CDR3 is TGTGCCAGCAGCTTAGCGTATTTACAGGGGAACACTGAAGCTTTCTTT. Translation gives CASSLAYLQGNTEAFF.

V usage is TRBV12-3 or TRBV12-4 and J usage is TRBJ1-1; TRBD1 is a possible D gene (5 bases). The V gene lost 10 bases and the J gene lost 5 bases, with 14 bases spanning the gap. The CDR3 length is 12 residues. The CDR3 bases are TGTGCCACCTCATGGGGGGGAACTGAAGCTTTCTTT. The encoded protein is CATSWGGTEAFF.

This clone was seen once. This chain connects TRBV7-3 to TRBJ2-2, with D possibly TRBD2 on 6 matching bases. Trimming removed 1 base from V and 6 bases from J, with 15 bases in between. Germline CDR1 is SGHTA and CDR2 is FQGTGA. CDR3 length equals 16 residues. The CDR3 here is CASSLNTGVASGELFF. DNA of the CDR3: TGTGCCAGCAGCTTAAATACGGGAGTAGCGTCCGGGGAGCTGTTTTTT.

This clone showed up just a few times. The chain employs TRBV29-1 and TRBJ2-7; TRBD1 is a possible D gene (5 bases). Trimming pared 6 bases from V and 0 bases from J, leaving 9 bases between. The CDR3 runs 12 residues. Looked up from germline, CDR1 is SQVTM and CDR2 is ANQGSEA. CDR3 coding DNA: TGCAGCGTCCGACAGAGCTCCTACGAGCAGTACTTC. Its protein is CSVRQSSYEQYF.

This clone turned up a few times. The chain has TRBV19 and TRBJ1-2; no reliable D call. CDR1 is LNHDA, CDR2 SQIVND, per germline (reference sequence). Trimming removed 7 bases from V and 4 bases from J, with 16 bases in between. The length of the CDR3 is 14 residues. CDR3 nucleotides: TGTGCCAGTACTGGACTCCATCCCCCCTATGGCTACACCTTC. Protein: CASTGLHPPYGYTF.

The gene calls are TRBV7-8 and TRBJ2-7; 10 bases are shared with TRBD2. The V gene's germline CDR1 is SGHVS and CDR2 FQNEAQ. CDR3 length equals 14 residues. V trimming: 5 bases; J trimming: 1 base; junction bases outside the gene matches: 2. CDR3 amino acids: CASSEGLASYEQYF. The CDR3 DNA follows: TGTGCCAGCAGCGAGGGACTAGCGTCCTACGAGCAGTACTTC.

The V and J genes are TRBV19 and TRBJ2-3, with 9 bases identical to TRBD1. CDR1 and CDR2 from the germline V gene are LNHDA and SQIVND (reference sequence). This CDR3 contains 14 residues. The junction had 1 base not matched to a gene; V was cut back by 3 bases and J by 3 bases. The CDR3 coding sequence is TGTGCCAGTAGTATTGGACAGGGGACAGATACGCAGTATTTT. It yields the protein CASSIGQGTDTQYF.